This T cell receptor beta chain was recorded in a study of T cell responses to AZD1222 COVID-19 vaccine. TCRdb's copy holds only in-frame clones and misses some; the assay was immunoSEQ multiplex PCR. Among 95,000 to 150,000 clones listed, 88% were seen once. Trimming pared 3 bases from V and 6 bases from J, leaving 11 bases between. The CDR3 contains 14 residues. Germline values: CDR1 LNHDA, CDR2 SQIVND (reference sequence). Sequencing used peripheral blood, obtained on day 0 of AZD1222 vaccination. The TCR comes from an adult in good health. J is TRBJ2-2 and V is TRBV19; D unclear. The CDR3 here is CASSIAIQPGELFF. CDR3 DNA sequence: TGTGCCAGTAGTATTGCTATCCAACCCGGGGAGCTGTTTTTT.